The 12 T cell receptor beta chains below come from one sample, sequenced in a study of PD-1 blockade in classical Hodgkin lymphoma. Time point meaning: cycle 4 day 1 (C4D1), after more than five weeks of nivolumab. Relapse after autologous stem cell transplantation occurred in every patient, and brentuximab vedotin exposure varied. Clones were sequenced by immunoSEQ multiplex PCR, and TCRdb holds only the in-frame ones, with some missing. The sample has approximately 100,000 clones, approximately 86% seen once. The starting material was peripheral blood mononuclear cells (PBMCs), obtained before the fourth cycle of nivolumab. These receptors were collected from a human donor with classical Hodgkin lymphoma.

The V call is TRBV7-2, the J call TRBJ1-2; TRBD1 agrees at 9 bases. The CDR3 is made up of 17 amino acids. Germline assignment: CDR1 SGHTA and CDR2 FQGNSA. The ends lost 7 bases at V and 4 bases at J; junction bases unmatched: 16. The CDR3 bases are TGTGCCAGCACCTCCCGTCTCCGGGACAGGGATCCCTATGGCTACACCTTC. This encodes CASTSRLRDRDPYGYTF.

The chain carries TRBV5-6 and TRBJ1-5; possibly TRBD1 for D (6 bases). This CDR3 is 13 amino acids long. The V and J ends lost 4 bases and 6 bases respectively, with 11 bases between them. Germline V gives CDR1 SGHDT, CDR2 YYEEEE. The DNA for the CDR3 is TGTGCCAGCAGCGGTGGAGGGGGTCAGCCCCAGCATTTT. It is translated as CASSGGGGQPQHF.

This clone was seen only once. In nucleotides, the CDR3 is TGTGCCAGCACGGCGGGAGGGCCTGATACGCAGTATTTT. Translating gives CASTAGGPDTQYF. The V gene is TRBV6-1, the J gene TRBJ2-3; TRBD2 matches 9 bases. This CDR3 region has 13 residues. The germline CDR1 and CDR2 sequences are MNHNS and SASEGT. After removal of 7 bases from V and 6 bases from J, the junction contained 5 bases not matched to a gene.

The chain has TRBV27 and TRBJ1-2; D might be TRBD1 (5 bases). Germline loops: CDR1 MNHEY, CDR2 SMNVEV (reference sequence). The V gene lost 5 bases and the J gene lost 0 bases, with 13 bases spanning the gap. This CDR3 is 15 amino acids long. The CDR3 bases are TGTGCCAGCAGTAAAGGACATACTGCTAACTATGGCTACACCTTC. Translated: CASSKGHTANYGYTF.

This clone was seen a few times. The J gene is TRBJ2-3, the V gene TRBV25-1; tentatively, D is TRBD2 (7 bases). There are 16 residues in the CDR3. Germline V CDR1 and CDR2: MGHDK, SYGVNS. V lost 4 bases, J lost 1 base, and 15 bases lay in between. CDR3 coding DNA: TGTGCCAGCAGTGTTTACGGGGGGCTGGGCACAGATACGCAGTATTTT. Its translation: CASSVYGGLGTDTQYF.

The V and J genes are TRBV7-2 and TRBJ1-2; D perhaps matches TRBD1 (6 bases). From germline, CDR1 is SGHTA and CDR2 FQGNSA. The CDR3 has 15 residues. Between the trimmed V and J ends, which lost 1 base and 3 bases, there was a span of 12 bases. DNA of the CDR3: TGTGCCAGCAGCTTAGGACAGGCGACTTACTATGGCTACACCTTC. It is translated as CASSLGQATYYGYTF. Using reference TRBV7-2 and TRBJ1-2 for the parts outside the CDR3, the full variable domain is GAGVSQSPSNKVTEKGKDVELRCDPISGHTALYWYRQSLGQGLEFLIYFQGNSAPDKSGLPSDRFSAERTGGSVSTLTIQRTQQEDSAVYLCASSLGQATYYGYTFGSGTRLTVV.

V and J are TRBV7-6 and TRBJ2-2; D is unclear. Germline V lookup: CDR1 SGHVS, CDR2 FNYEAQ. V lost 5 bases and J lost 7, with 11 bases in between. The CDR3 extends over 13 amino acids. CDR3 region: CASSRTPYGELFF. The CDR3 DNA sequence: TGTGCCAGCAGCCGTACCCCATACGGGGAGCTGTTTTTT.

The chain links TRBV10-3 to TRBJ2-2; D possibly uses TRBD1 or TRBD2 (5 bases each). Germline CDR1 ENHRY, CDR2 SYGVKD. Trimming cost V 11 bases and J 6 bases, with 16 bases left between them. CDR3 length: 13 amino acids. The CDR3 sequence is CACSGTLPGELFF. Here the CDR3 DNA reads TGTGCCTGCTCCGGGACCCTGCCCGGGGAGCTGTTTTTT.

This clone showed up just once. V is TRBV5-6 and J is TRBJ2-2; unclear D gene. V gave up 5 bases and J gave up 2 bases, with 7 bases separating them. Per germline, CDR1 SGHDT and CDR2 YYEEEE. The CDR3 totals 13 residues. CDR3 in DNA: TGTGCCAGCAGACCCGTTAACACCGGGGAGCTGTTTTTT. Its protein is CASRPVNTGELFF. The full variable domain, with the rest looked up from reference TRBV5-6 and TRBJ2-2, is DAGVTQSPTHLIKTRGQQVTLRCSPKSGHDTVSWYQQALGQGPQFIFQYYEEEERQRGNFPDRFSGHQFPNYSSELNVNALLLGDSALYLCASRPVNTGELFFGEGSRLTVL.

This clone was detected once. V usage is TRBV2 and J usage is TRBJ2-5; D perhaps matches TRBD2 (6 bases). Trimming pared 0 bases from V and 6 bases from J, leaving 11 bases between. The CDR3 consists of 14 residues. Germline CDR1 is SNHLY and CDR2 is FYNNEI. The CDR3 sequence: CASSEAGGVKTQYF. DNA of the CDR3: TGTGCCAGCAGTGAAGCGGGCGGGGTTAAGACCCAGTACTTC.

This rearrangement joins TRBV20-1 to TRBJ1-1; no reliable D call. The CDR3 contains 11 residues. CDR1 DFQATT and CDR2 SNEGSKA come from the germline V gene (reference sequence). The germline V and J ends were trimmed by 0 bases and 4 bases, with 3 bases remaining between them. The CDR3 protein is CSARDGTEAFF. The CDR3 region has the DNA TGCAGTGCTAGAGACGGCACTGAAGCTTTCTTT.

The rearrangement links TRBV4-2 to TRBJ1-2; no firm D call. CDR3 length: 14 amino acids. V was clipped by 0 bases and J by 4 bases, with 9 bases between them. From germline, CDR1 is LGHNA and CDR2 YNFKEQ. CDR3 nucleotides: TGTGCCAGCAGCCAAGATCCGGTCGTCTATGGCTACACCTTC. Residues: CASSQDPVVYGYTF.